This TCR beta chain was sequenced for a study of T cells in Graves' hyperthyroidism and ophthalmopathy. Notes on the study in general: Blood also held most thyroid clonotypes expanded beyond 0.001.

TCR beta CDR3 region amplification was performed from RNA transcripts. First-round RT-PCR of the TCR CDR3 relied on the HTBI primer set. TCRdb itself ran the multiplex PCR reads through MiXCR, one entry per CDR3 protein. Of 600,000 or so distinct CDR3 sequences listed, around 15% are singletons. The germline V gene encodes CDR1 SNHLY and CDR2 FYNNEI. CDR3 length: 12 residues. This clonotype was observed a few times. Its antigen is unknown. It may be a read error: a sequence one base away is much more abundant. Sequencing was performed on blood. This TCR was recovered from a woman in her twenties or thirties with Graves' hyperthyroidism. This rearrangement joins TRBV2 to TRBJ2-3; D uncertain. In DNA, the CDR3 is TGTGTCAGCAGTGACAGCACAGATACGCAGTATTTT. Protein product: CVSSDSTDTQYF.